These 6 T cell receptor beta chains came from one sample sequenced in a study of cytomegalovirus exposure and HLA in healthy donors. Clones were sequenced by immunoSEQ multiplex PCR, and TCRdb holds only the in-frame ones, with some missing. The sample has 300,000 to 350,000 clones; 88% are singletons. Sequencing was done on a sample of PBMCs. These receptors originate from a man aged 30 to 39 in good health and CMV-seronegative.

Note on this clone: A junction boundary mismatches the germline segment, possibly from a read error. The same CDR3 also results from other DNA sequences found in this sample. The chain couples TRBV7-9 to TRBJ2-1; TRBD2 matches 12 bases. CDR1 and CDR2 from the germline V gene are SEHNR and FQNEAQ (reference sequence). The CDR3 has 16 amino acids. CDR3 coding DNA: TGCGCCAGCAGCCAAGACACTAGCGGGGGGTACAATGAGCAGTTCTTC. It codes for CASSQDTSGGYNEQFF.

The chain joins TRBV7-5 to TRBJ2-7; the table's D call, TRBD1, was not checked against the DNA. TRBV7-5 is a listed pseudogene. CDR3 length equals 13 residues. CDR3 protein: CARSLKGDNEQYF. In DNA, the CDR3 is TGTGCCAGAAGCTTAAAAGGCGACAACGAGCAGTACTTC.

J is TRBJ2-1 and V is TRBV7-2; tentatively, D is TRBD1 (6 bases). This CDR3 has 13 amino acids. Germline V gene data show CDR1 as SGHTA and CDR2 as FQGNSA. V lost 5 bases and J 12 bases, leaving 17 bases between the germline ends. CDR3 DNA: TGTGCCAGCAGCCGGCCCGGGACACTCGGGCAGTTCTTC. It yields the protein CASSRPGTLGQFF.

The chain joins TRBV5-1 to TRBJ1-2, with TRBD1 matching over 9 bases. Unmatched junction bases numbered 6, after V lost 4 bases and J lost 8 bases. The CDR3 has 13 amino acids. Germline CDR1 SGHRS, CDR2 YFSETQ. The CDR3 DNA reads as TGCGCCAGCAGCCGGGACAGGGAGCCGGGCTACACCTTC. This translates into CASSRDREPGYTF.

The chain has TRBV30 and TRBJ2-3; D ambiguous. Germline-derived CDR1 and CDR2 are GTSNPN and SVGIG (reference sequence). There are 10 residues in the CDR3. V was cut by 1 base and J by 6 bases, with 2 bases left in between. The CDR3 region is CAWSADTQYF. In DNA, the CDR3 is TGTGCCTGGAGTGCGGATACGCAGTATTTT.

The gene calls are TRBV6-1 and TRBJ2-7, with a weak D call TRBD1 (6 bases). The ends were cut back, 5 bases at V and 2 bases at J, with 10 bases in the middle. The CDR3 extends over 13 amino acids. Germline assignment: CDR1 MNHNS and CDR2 SASEGT. The CDR3 region is CASSKGDTYEQYF. DNA for the CDR3: TGTGCCAGCAGTAAAGGGGACACCTACGAGCAGTACTTC.